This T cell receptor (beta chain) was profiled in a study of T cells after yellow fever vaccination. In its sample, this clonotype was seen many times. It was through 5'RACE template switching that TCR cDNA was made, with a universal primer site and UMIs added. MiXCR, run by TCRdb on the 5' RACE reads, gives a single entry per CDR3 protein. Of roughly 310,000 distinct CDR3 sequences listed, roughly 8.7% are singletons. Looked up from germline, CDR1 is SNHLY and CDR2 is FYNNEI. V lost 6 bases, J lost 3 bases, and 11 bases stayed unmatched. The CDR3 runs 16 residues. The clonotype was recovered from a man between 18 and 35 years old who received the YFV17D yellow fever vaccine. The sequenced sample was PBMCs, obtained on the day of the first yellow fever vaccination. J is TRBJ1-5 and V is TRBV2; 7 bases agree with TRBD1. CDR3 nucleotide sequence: TGTGCCAGCAGAGCTGAGTGGGGACAGAACAATCAGCCCCAGCATTTT. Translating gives CASRAEWGQNNQPQHF.